The 15 T cell receptor beta chains presented below share a single source sample, sequenced in a study of CD8+CD57+ T cells in acquired aplastic anemia. According to the study, genomic DNA was the template for TCR beta VDJ and CDR3 profiling. TCRdb called the reads again in MiXCR, with one record for every CDR3 protein. The repertoire holds a few hundred thousand distinct CDR3 sequences, with 55% to 60% as singletons. Sequencing used sorted CD4+, CD8+, or CD8+CD57+ T cells (not recorded which) from PBMCs. The receptors derive from a human donor with severe aplastic anemia or a healthy control (not recorded which).

The chain joins TRBV5-1 to TRBJ1-6, with 10 bases identical to TRBD1. This CDR3 region has 15 residues. Germline trimming cut 4 bases from V and 7 bases from J; bases unmatched to any gene: 5. From germline, CDR1 is SGHRS and CDR2 YFSETQ. The CDR3 nucleotides are TGCGCCAGCAGCCAGGGGACAGGGGTGAATTCACCCCTCCACTTT. Translated, it gives CASSQGTGVNSPLHF. Drawing the rest from reference TRBV5-1 and TRBJ1-6, the complete variable domain is KAGVTQTPRYLIKTRGQQVTLSCSPISGHRSVSWYQQTPGQGLQFLFEYFSETQRNKGNFPGRFSGRQFSNSRSEMNVSTLELGDSALYLCASSQGTGVNSPLHFGNGTRLTVT.

This rearrangement joins TRBV2 to TRBJ2-7; D unresolved. The CDR3 length is 10 residues. V dropped 8 bases and J dropped 1 base, with 3 bases sitting between them. Germline lookup yields CDR1 SNHLY and CDR2 FYNNEI. Here the CDR3 reads CASASYEQYF. In DNA form, the CDR3 reads TGTGCCAGCGCATCCTACGAGCAGTACTTC.

The chain is built from TRBV14 and TRBJ1-3; 7 bases match TRBD1. CDR1 is SGHDN and CDR2 is FVKESK in the germline V gene. CDR3 size: 11 residues. V lost 6 bases to trimming and J lost 13 bases; unmatched junction nucleotides: 6. The CDR3 DNA is TGTGCCAGCAGTCGGGACAGAAGAATATATTTT. The encoded protein is CASSRDRRIYF. Full variable domain (remainder filled in from reference TRBV14 and TRBJ1-3): EAGVTQFPSHSVIEKGQTVTLRCDPISGHDNLYWYRRVMGKEIKFLLHFVKESKQDESGMPNNRFLAERTGGTYSTLKVQPAELEDSGVYFCASSRDRRIYFGEGSWLTVV.

This clonotype was counted many times. This chain joins TRBV27 and TRBJ2-7; D call uncertain. The CDR3 covers 16 residues. V lost 6 bases and J 1 base, leaving 19 bases between the germline ends. Germline values: CDR1 MNHEY, CDR2 SMNVEV (reference sequence). The CDR3 spells CASRRSSETRSYEQYF. The CDR3 DNA reads TGTGCCAGCAGAAGGTCATCAGAAACCAGATCCTACGAGCAGTACTTC.

Many counts were recorded for this clonotype. The J gene is TRBJ1-5, the V gene TRBV20-1; weak D call: TRBD1 (5 bases). The CDR3 extends over 14 amino acids. The germline gives CDR1 DFQATT, CDR2 SNEGSKA (reference sequence). The ends were cut back, 6 bases at V and 6 bases at J, with 18 bases in the middle. Here the CDR3 DNA reads TGCAGTGCCCCAGCTCGGCAGGGAACTCAGCCCCAGCATTTT. It translates to CSAPARQGTQPQHF.

This clonotype has a single count. This chain uses TRBV6-6 with TRBJ1-6; tentatively, D is TRBD1 (6 bases). The ends were cut back, 7 bases at V and 8 bases at J, with 12 bases in the middle. This CDR3 spans 13 amino acids. Per germline, CDR1 MNHNY and CDR2 SVGAGI (reference sequence). CDR3 sequence: CASNVNRDSPLHF. CDR3 sequence (DNA): TGTGCCAGCAACGTTAACAGGGATTCACCCCTCCACTTT.

The chain recombines TRBV7-9 with TRBJ2-7; 8 bases fit TRBD2. Germline-derived CDR1 and CDR2 are SEHNR and FQNEAQ (reference sequence). The CDR3 length is 14 residues. The V gene end was trimmed by 2 bases and the J gene end by 7 bases; junction bases not matched to a gene: 7. The CDR3 region is CASSLKAGVGEQYF. CDR3 DNA sequence: TGTGCCAGCAGCTTAAAAGCGGGGGTTGGGGAGCAGTACTTC.

This clonotype was seen many times. DNA for the CDR3: TGTGCCAGCAGAAAAACAGGGGGCTCTACGGCGCTTGCTGAAGCTTTCTTT. It encodes CASRKTGGSTALAEAFF. J is TRBJ1-1 and V is TRBV6-5; 9 nucleotides line up with TRBD1. The CDR3 consists of 17 residues. With V trimmed by 6 bases and J by 6 bases, 17 bases remained unmatched. Germline assignment: CDR1 MNHEY and CDR2 SVGAGI.

On this clonotype: A much more abundant neighbour one base away suggests this may be a read error. The CDR3 does not end in the conserved phenylalanine or tryptophan, so this is likely a read error. The CDR3 reads CASGFFLAGSDGYTL. The CDR3 nucleotides are TGTGCTAGTGGTTTTTTCCTCGCGGGCTCGGATGGCTACACCCTC. This chain joins TRBV12-5 and TRBJ1-2; the D is unclear. The CDR3 has 15 amino acids. The V end lost 3 bases, the J end lost 6 bases, and 17 bases lay between the germline ends. The germline gives CDR1 LGHNT, CDR2 FRNRAP.

This sequence joins TRBV19 and TRBJ2-6; no clear D gene. CDR1 is LNHDA, CDR2 SQIVND, per germline (reference sequence). The CDR3 runs 14 residues. V was shortened by 7 bases and J by 1 base, with 8 bases between the two germline ends. This CDR3 is CASTVLSGANVLTF. The CDR3 region has the DNA TGTGCCAGTACGGTGTTATCTGGGGCCAACGTCCTGACTTTC.

This chain joins TRBV7-2 and TRBJ1-1; 12 bases agree with TRBD1. This CDR3 is built from 17 residues. Germline assignment: CDR1 SGHTA and CDR2 FQGNSA. Trimming took 5 bases from V and 4 from J; bases not matched to a gene: 11. CDR3: CASSPPRGTGGVTEAFF. CDR3 DNA: TGTGCCAGCAGCCCCCCGCGGGGGACAGGGGGCGTCACTGAAGCTTTCTTT.

DNA of the CDR3: TGTGCCAGCAGCTTAAGAAAGGTTTTGGCCTACGAGCAGTACTTC. Translation: CASSLRKVLAYEQYF. The V gene is TRBV7-2, the J gene TRBJ2-7; D is undetermined. Trimming shortened V by 2 bases and J by 2 bases, and 13 bases separated the two germline ends. CDR1 is SGHTA and CDR2 is FQGNSA in the germline V gene. This CDR3 comprises 15 residues.

To note about this clonotype: It is likely a read error, because the conserved phenylalanine at the end of the CDR3 is missing. It is unclear where the CDR3 begins or ends on the DNA, so no DNA is shown, and the CDR3 is as TCRdb lists it. The rearrangement uses TRBV7-3 and TRBJ2-1; the table's D call, TRBD1, was not checked against the DNA. The CDR3 extends over 11 residues, inclusive of both ends. Germline V gene sequence: CDR1 SGHTA, CDR2 FQGTGA. The CDR3 is CASSPGQGDFY.

The chain uses TRBV7-9 and TRBJ2-7; D possibly uses TRBD1 or TRBD2 (5 bases each). Germline V gene data show CDR1 as SEHNR and CDR2 as FQNEAQ (reference sequence). The CDR3 spans 18 residues. The V end lost 5 bases, the J end lost 6 bases, and 29 bases lay between the germline ends. CDR3 in amino acids: CASSHRPTNTGVMGEQYF. CDR3 nucleotides: TGTGCCAGCAGCCACAGGCCGACGAACACCGGGGTCATGGGCGAGCAGTACTTC.

V and J are TRBV2 and TRBJ2-2; D gene uncertain. The ends were cut back, 6 bases at V and 8 bases at J, with 10 bases in the middle. CDR3 length equals 12 residues. Germline CDR1 SNHLY, CDR2 FYNNEI. The chain's CDR3 is CASRLETGELFF. In DNA form, the CDR3 reads TGTGCCAGCAGGTTGGAAACAGGGGAGCTGTTTTTT.